This passage covers 21 T cell receptor beta chains from one sample sequenced in a study of blood T cell repertoires in COVID-19. Method: immunoSEQ multiplex PCR; TCRdb's copy keeps in-frame clones and lacks some. Of just over 50,000 clones in the sample, roughly 87% were seen once. The sample consisted of peripheral blood. The receptors stem from a human donor with active COVID-19. The donor label of this sample is uncertain.

The V call is TRBV5-4, the J call TRBJ1-2; no definite D call. Germline V gene sequence: CDR1 SGHNT, CDR2 YYREEE (reference sequence). V shed 4 bases and J shed 4 bases, with 11 bases lying between them. The CDR3 has 13 residues. The CDR3 DNA sequence: TGTGCCAGCAGCATGCTAGAAAGCTATGGCTACACCTTC. Amino acids: CASSMLESYGYTF.

Only one count was recorded for this clone. J is TRBJ2-1 and V is TRBV19, with TRBD1 identical over 7 bases. CDR1 LNHDA and CDR2 SQIVND come from the germline V gene (reference sequence). The trim removed 8 bases at V and 7 bases at J, leaving 14 bases unmatched. This CDR3 is built from 15 residues. The CDR3 sequence is CASRNAGTAVNEQFF. The CDR3 DNA is TGTGCCAGTCGCAATGCCGGGACAGCGGTTAATGAGCAGTTCTTC.

The genes are TRBV6-6 and TRBJ1-3, with 7 bases identical to TRBD1. The CDR3 sequence is 15 residues long. In germline, CDR1 is MNHNY, CDR2 SVGAGI (reference sequence). The J segment lost 4 bases and the V segment lost 2 bases, leaving 5 bases of the junction unmatched. The CDR3 DNA reads TGTGCCAGCAGTTACGACAGGGCGCGGGGAAACACCATATATTTT. Its protein product is CASSYDRARGNTIYF.

V is TRBV6-1 and J is TRBJ1-5; D is uncertain. Germline values: CDR1 MNHNS, CDR2 SASEGT. Trimming took off 2 bases at V and 4 bases at J, with 12 bases between the two ends. The CDR3 extends over 15 amino acids. The CDR3 DNA sequence: TGTGCCAGCAGTGAATCAGTAATTGCTAATCAGCCCCAGCATTTT. It encodes CASSESVIANQPQHF.

Concerning this clone: Other DNA sequences in this specimen translate into the identical CDR3. The chain recombines TRBV5-1 with TRBJ2-5; weak D call: TRBD2 (6 bases). V lost 0 bases to trimming and J lost 1 base, with 7 bases between them. The CDR3 spans 14 residues. Germline V CDR1 and CDR2: SGHRS, YFSETQ. CDR3 amino acids: CASSLVGGQETQYF. CDR3 bases: TGCGCCAGCAGCTTGGTGGGGGGCCAAGAGACCCAGTACTTC.

This clone occurred a few times. The chain is built from TRBV2 and TRBJ2-3, with TRBD2 matching 11 bases. CDR3 length: 16 residues. Germline loops: CDR1 SNHLY, CDR2 FYNNEI. V lost 6 bases and J lost 2; bases outside the gene matches: 7. The chain's CDR3 is CASSPRLAGITDTQYF. The CDR3 nucleotides are TGTGCCAGCAGCCCCCGACTAGCGGGGATCACAGATACGCAGTATTTT.

The V gene is TRBV7-9, the J gene TRBJ1-4; TRBD1 agrees at 8 bases. Germline V lookup: CDR1 SEHNR, CDR2 FQNEAQ (reference sequence). Germline trimming cut 2 bases from V and 4 bases from J; bases unmatched to any gene: 9. CDR3 length equals 17 residues. The CDR3 nucleotides read TGTGCCAGCAGCTTAAGGCGGGCAGGGGGCGATAATGAAAAACTGTTTTTT. It translates to CASSLRRAGGDNEKLFF.

The chain joins TRBV5-1 to TRBJ1-1; 7 nucleotides line up with TRBD1. In germline, CDR1 is SGHRS, CDR2 YFSETQ. CDR3 length: 14 amino acids. Trimming took 5 bases from V and 5 from J; bases not matched to a gene: 9. CDR3 residues: CASRNTGVRTEAFF. CDR3 sequence (DNA): TGCGCCAGCAGAAATACAGGGGTTCGGACTGAAGCTTTCTTT.

The genes are TRBV10-3 and TRBJ2-7; D gene ambiguous. Germline-derived CDR1 and CDR2 are ENHRY and SYGVKD. This CDR3 has 15 residues. Trimming left V 0 bases short and J 2 bases short, with 11 bases between. CDR3 nucleotides: TGTGCCATCAGTGAGTCGGGCCAGGCTGCCTACGAGCAGTACTTC. It translates to CAISESGQAAYEQYF.

This chain joins TRBV29-1 and TRBJ2-2; possibly TRBD1 for D (6 bases). Germline V gene data show CDR1 as SQVTM and CDR2 as ANQGSEA. V was cut by 6 bases and J by 0 bases, with 11 bases left in between. The CDR3 has 14 amino acids. DNA for the CDR3: TGCAGCGTAACAGGGCGCGCGAACACCGGGGAGCTGTTTTTT. This translates into CSVTGRANTGELFF.

The chain employs TRBV6-5 and TRBJ1-4; D gene uncertain. The length of the CDR3 is 15 residues. With 6 bases removed from V and 5 bases from J, the gap between germline ends came to 16 bases. Looked up from germline, CDR1 is MNHEY and CDR2 is SVGAGI. The DNA of the CDR3 is TGTGCCAGCAGGGCGGTTGAGTCTGGGAATGAAAAACTGTTTTTT. Its translation is CASRAVESGNEKLFF.

The chain links TRBV10-3 to TRBJ2-7, with 8 bases matching TRBD2. Germline V CDR1 and CDR2: ENHRY, SYGVKD. V lost 6 bases to trimming and J lost 5 bases; unmatched junction nucleotides: 9. This CDR3 spans 14 amino acids. The CDR3 nucleotides read TGTGCCATCAGCGACCCCGGGAGGGGCAACGAGCAGTACTTC. It encodes CAISDPGRGNEQYF.

This chain links TRBV12-3 or TRBV12-4 with TRBJ2-1; TRBD1 might be the D (5 bases). CDR3 length: 12 residues. Trimming removed 8 bases at V and 8 bases at J, with 13 bases between. CDR3 nucleotides: TGTGCCAGCGGCCCAGGGCTCCATGAGCAGTTCTTC. Translation gives CASGPGLHEQFF.

This clone has only a few counts. The chain uses TRBV20-1 and TRBJ2-5, with 8 bases matching TRBD2. The CDR3 consists of 17 residues. V shed 3 bases, J shed 2 bases, and the junction held 14 bases outside the gene matches. CDR1 is DFQATT, CDR2 SNEGSKA, per germline (reference sequence). CDR3 sequence (DNA): TGCAGTGCTAGTTACCGGGGGGGCTCATCGCGGCAAGAGACCCAGTACTTC. Its protein product is CSASYRGGSSRQETQYF.

This chain uses TRBV5-1 with TRBJ2-1, with 11 bases lining up with TRBD2. CDR3 length: 15 amino acids. Unmatched junction bases numbered 4, after V lost 1 base and J lost 7 bases. The germline V gene has CDR1 SGHRS and CDR2 YFSETQ. The CDR3 DNA reads as TGCGCCAGCAGCTTGACAGCTAGCGGGGGGAATGAGCAGTTCTTC. Translated: CASSLTASGGNEQFF.

The rearrangement links TRBV24-1 to TRBJ2-3, with 7 bases that match TRBD1. Germline CDR1 is KGHDR and CDR2 is SFDVKD. J gave up 2 bases and V 1 base, and 11 bases lay outside the gene matches. This CDR3 spans 18 amino acids. CDR3 nucleotides: TGTGCCACCAGTGATTTAAGCTCGACAGGGTCGGACACAGATACGCAGTATTTT. Amino acids: CATSDLSSTGSDTDTQYF.

The count of this clone is one. The chain carries TRBV7-8 and TRBJ1-1, with TRBD1 matching 7 bases. The length of the CDR3 is 12 residues. The trim removed 4 bases at V and 4 bases at J, leaving 0 bases unmatched. CDR1 and CDR2 (germline): SGHVS, FQNEAQ. CDR3 protein: CASSWTGTEAFF. In DNA form, the CDR3 reads TGTGCCAGCAGCTGGACAGGCACTGAAGCTTTCTTT.

This chain joins TRBV7-9 and TRBJ2-7; D unclear. The germline V gene has CDR1 SEHNR and CDR2 FQNEAQ (reference sequence). V lost 1 base and J lost 6, with 10 bases in between. This CDR3 contains 13 residues. This CDR3 reads CASSLVEFGEQYF. CDR3 DNA: TGTGCCAGCAGCTTAGTTGAGTTCGGCGAGCAGTACTTC.

The rearrangement uses TRBV6-5 and TRBJ1-2; 8 bases match TRBD1. V trimming: 6 bases; J trimming: 1 base; junction bases outside the gene matches: 4. Germline assignment: CDR1 MNHEY and CDR2 SVGAGI. This CDR3 contains 14 residues. CDR3 DNA: TGTGCCAGCAGACCCGGACAGGGTAACTATGGCTACACCTTC. Translation: CASRPGQGNYGYTF.

The chain is built from TRBV7-9 and TRBJ2-3; TRBD2 matches at 7 bases. Trimming cost V 5 bases and J 0 bases; bases outside gene matches: 8. CDR1 SEHNR and CDR2 FQNEAQ come from the germline V gene (reference sequence). The CDR3 runs 16 residues. DNA for the CDR3: TGTGCCAGCAGCCCCAGCCGACTAGCCAGCACAGATACGCAGTATTTT. Its translation: CASSPSRLASTDTQYF.

The chain joins TRBV7-8 to TRBJ1-1; TRBD1 is a possible D gene (6 bases). The V and J ends lost 3 bases and 1 base respectively, with 15 bases between them. This CDR3 is built from 16 residues. Germline V CDR1 and CDR2: SGHVS, FQNEAQ. CDR3 DNA: TGTGCCAGCAGCTTTGGACAGTTAAGGCAGAACACTGAAGCTTTCTTT. Protein: CASSFGQLRQNTEAFF.